Following are 27 T cell receptor beta chains from one sample sequenced in a study of OX40 agonist ivuxolimab in advanced cancers. Clones were sequenced by immunoSEQ multiplex PCR, and TCRdb holds only the in-frame ones, with some missing. The sample consists of more than 60,000 clones, around 94% of them appearing once. Here the sequenced sample was CD4+ or CD8+ T cells sorted from blood, taken in a trial of the OX40 agonist ivuxolimab. All receptors come from an adult with an advanced solid tumor such as melanoma, head and neck, liver or kidney cancer.

The chain is built from TRBV12-5 and TRBJ1-2, with a tentative D call TRBD1 (6 bases). The CDR3 extends over 13 amino acids. Germline V gene data show CDR1 as LGHNT and CDR2 as FRNRAP. Trimming stripped 4 bases from V and 5 bases from J, with 11 bases between. The CDR3 reads CASGWGPDYGYTF. CDR3 DNA sequence: TGTGCTAGTGGTTGGGGGCCCGATTATGGCTACACCTTC.

V usage is TRBV27 and J usage is TRBJ2-7, with D perhaps matching TRBD1 (5 bases). The CDR3 is 14 residues long. In germline, CDR1 is MNHEY, CDR2 SMNVEV (reference sequence). V dropped 2 bases and J dropped 5 bases, with 13 bases sitting between them. CDR3 nucleotides: TGTGCCAGCAGTTTAATCCAGGGTTGGGACGAGCAGTACTTC. It yields the protein CASSLIQGWDEQYF.

This clone was recorded once. The rearrangement joins TRBV7-6 to TRBJ2-1; TRBD2 might be the D (7 bases). V was pared by 1 base and J by 3 bases, with 13 bases between. CDR1 is SGHVS and CDR2 is FNYEAQ in the germline V gene. CDR3 size: 16 residues. CDR3 coding DNA: TGTGCCAGCAGCTTAGGGGGGGGCGGCCTCTACAATGAGCAGTTCTTC. The encoded protein is CASSLGGGGLYNEQFF.

This chain links TRBV15 with TRBJ2-1; D remains unclear. The CDR3 consists of 12 residues. V lost 1 base and J lost 7, with 5 bases in between. CDR1 and CDR2 (germline): LNHNV, YYDKDF (reference sequence). The CDR3 protein is CATSRVRNEQFF. CDR3 bases: TGTGCCACCAGCAGAGTTAGGAATGAGCAGTTCTTC.

The chain has TRBV12-5 and TRBJ1-4; D is possibly TRBD1 (6 bases). The V and J ends lost 1 base and 6 bases respectively, with 9 bases between them. Germline CDR1 LGHNT, CDR2 FRNRAP. The CDR3 runs 14 residues. The CDR3, as DNA: TGTGCTAGTGGTTTGGATTACAGGGATGAAAAACTGTTTTTT. Amino acid sequence: CASGLDYRDEKLFF. Filled out from reference TRBV12-5 and TRBJ1-4, the complete variable domain reads DARVTQTPRHKVTEMGQEVTMRCQPILGHNTVFWYRQTMMQGLELLAYFRNRAPLDDSGMPKDRFSAEMPDATLATLKIQPSEPRDSAVYFCASGLDYRDEKLFFGSGTQLSVL.

The chain couples TRBV9 to TRBJ1-1; tentative D call: TRBD1 (5 bases). Trimming shortened V by 2 bases and J by 3 bases, and 11 bases separated the two germline ends. The CDR3 consists of 14 residues. The germline V gene encodes CDR1 SGDLS and CDR2 YYNGEE. The DNA of the CDR3 is TGTGCCAGCAGCGTCGGGGCAATCCACACTGAAGCTTTCTTT. Encoded protein: CASSVGAIHTEAFF.

This chain connects TRBV5-4 to TRBJ2-5; D remains ambiguous. V was pared by 4 bases and J by 3 bases, with 10 bases between. This CDR3 has 13 residues. The germline V gene has CDR1 SGHNT and CDR2 YYREEE (reference sequence). The CDR3 coding sequence is TGTGCCAGCAGCGGTTCCGGAGAAGAGACCCAGTACTTC. It specifies CASSGSGEETQYF.

This clone was seen more than once but under ten times. The CDR3 here is CATSRDLEDGYTF. The CDR3 DNA reads TGTGCCACCAGCAGAGATTTGGAGGATGGCTACACCTTC. The chain employs TRBV15 and TRBJ1-2, with D unclear. CDR1 LNHNV and CDR2 YYDKDF come from the germline V gene (reference sequence). V was shortened by 0 bases and J by 6 bases, with 8 bases between the two germline ends. CDR3 size: 13 residues.

The chain recombines TRBV7-2 with TRBJ2-7; 8 bases agree with TRBD1. Per germline, CDR1 SGHTA and CDR2 FQGNSA. This CDR3 spans 14 amino acids. V was pared by 4 bases and J by 5 bases, with 7 bases of the junction left unmatched. The CDR3 DNA is TGTGCCAGCAGCTCCATGACAGGGGAAGACGAGCAGTACTTC. Translation gives CASSSMTGEDEQYF.

The chain is built from TRBV27 and TRBJ1-2; no clear D. This CDR3 region has 15 residues. V lost 5 bases and J 2 bases, leaving 15 bases between the germline ends. CDR1 and CDR2 (germline): MNHEY, SMNVEV (reference sequence). The CDR3 region has the DNA TGTGCCAGCAGTCCCCGCCCCGTAGACAACTATGGCTACACCTTC. This encodes CASSPRPVDNYGYTF.

The chain has TRBV6-4 and TRBJ2-5; TRBD1 is a possible D gene (5 bases). Germline CDR1 reads MRHNA; CDR2 reads SNTAGT. CDR3 size: 15 residues. V dropped 6 bases and J dropped 5 bases, with 19 bases sitting between them. CDR3 region: CASSHRPMGRETQYF. The CDR3 DNA is TGTGCCAGCAGCCACAGACCCATGGGGCGGGAGACCCAGTACTTC.

The CDR3 bases are TGTGCCAGCAGCTCCCTAGCCTTCTCCTACAATGAGCAGTTCTTC. Translation: CASSSLAFSYNEQFF. The rearrangement links TRBV9 to TRBJ2-1, with D possibly TRBD2 on 5 matching bases. The V and J ends lost 4 bases and 0 bases respectively, with 11 bases between them. CDR1 SGDLS and CDR2 YYNGEE come from the germline V gene. CDR3 length: 15 residues.

This clone showed up just a few times. The chain combines TRBV6-4 with TRBJ2-1, with a tentative D call TRBD2 (6 bases). This CDR3 is built from 14 residues. Germline-derived CDR1 and CDR2 are MRHNA and SNTAGT. V lost 5 bases and J 6 bases, leaving 14 bases between the germline ends. Here the CDR3 reads CASSKAPGGNEQFF. For the CDR3, the DNA is TGTGCCAGCAGTAAGGCCCCCGGGGGCAATGAGCAGTTCTTC.

CDR3 bases: TGCGCCAGCAGCCCCCGGTTCTATAGCACAGATACGCAGTATTTT. Encoded protein: CASSPRFYSTDTQYF. The rearrangement uses TRBV5-1 and TRBJ2-3; D is unresolved. From germline, CDR1 is SGHRS and CDR2 YFSETQ. This CDR3 comprises 15 residues. V dropped 4 bases and J dropped 0 bases, with 12 bases sitting between them.

The chain is built from TRBV7-9 and TRBJ2-2; D ambiguous. The CDR3 length is 15 residues. Trimming removed 5 bases at V and 5 bases at J, with 15 bases between. Germline V gives CDR1 SEHNR, CDR2 FQNEAQ (reference sequence). Here the CDR3 reads CASSPSAVITGELFF. CDR3 DNA sequence: TGTGCCAGCAGCCCCTCTGCGGTGATTACCGGGGAGCTGTTTTTT.

This rearrangement joins TRBV4-2 to TRBJ1-1, with D hard to call. The V gene's germline CDR1 is LGHNA and CDR2 YNFKEQ. This CDR3 has 17 residues. Between the trimmed V and J ends, which lost 0 bases and 1 base, there was a span of 15 bases. The CDR3 here is CASSQDMTNLGNTEAFF. The CDR3 DNA follows: TGTGCCAGCAGCCAAGATATGACGAACCTTGGGAACACTGAAGCTTTCTTT.

The chain recombines TRBV10-1 with TRBJ1-1, with D perhaps matching TRBD1 (5 bases). Germline V gives CDR1 WNHNN, CDR2 SYGVQD (reference sequence). Trimming pared 1 base from V and 4 bases from J, leaving 16 bases between. This CDR3 contains 16 residues. CDR3 protein: CASSEFQGMDSTEAFF. The CDR3 nucleotides read TGCGCCAGCAGTGAGTTTCAGGGTATGGATAGCACTGAAGCTTTCTTT.

This chain connects TRBV5-4 to TRBJ2-3; tentative D call: TRBD1 (5 bases). This CDR3 has 15 amino acids. Germline V gives CDR1 SGHNT, CDR2 YYREEE (reference sequence). V gave up 4 bases and J gave up 0 bases, with 12 bases separating them. CDR3 amino acids: CASSLWGGSTDTQYF. In DNA form, the CDR3 reads TGTGCCAGCAGCCTCTGGGGCGGAAGCACAGATACGCAGTATTTT.

The chain recombines TRBV29-1 with TRBJ1-3, with 8 bases lining up with TRBD1. V lost 0 bases to trimming and J lost 2 bases; unmatched junction nucleotides: 6. Germline V gene data show CDR1 as SQVTM and CDR2 as ANQGSEA. The CDR3 totals 16 residues. CDR3: CSVEDNRGVAGNTIYF. CDR3 nucleotide sequence: TGCAGCGTTGAAGATAACAGGGGGGTGGCTGGAAACACCATATATTTT.

The chain employs TRBV2 and TRBJ2-1, with a tentative D call TRBD2 (7 bases). The V end lost 0 bases, the J end lost 7 bases, and 28 bases lay between the germline ends. The CDR3 is 20 residues long. Germline CDR1 SNHLY, CDR2 FYNNEI. CDR3 sequence: CASSEAGLSYGGRPGNEQFF. The CDR3 DNA reads as TGTGCCAGCAGTGAAGCGGGGTTGAGCTACGGGGGGCGCCCCGGTAATGAGCAGTTCTTC.

The genes are TRBV7-9 and TRBJ2-7; TRBD1 matches 7 bases. This CDR3 contains 15 residues. The V and J ends lost 4 bases and 1 base, in that order; junction bases with no gene match: 7. Germline CDR1 is SEHNR and CDR2 is FQNEAQ (reference sequence). The CDR3 DNA reads as TGTGCCAGCAGCTGGAACAGGGGTGGGTCCTACGAGCAGTACTTC. Its protein is CASSWNRGGSYEQYF.

CDR3 sequence reads: CASSHGEGQPQHF. The CDR3 coding sequence is TGTGCCAGCAGTCACGGGGAGGGTCAGCCCCAGCATTTT. V is TRBV2 and J is TRBJ1-5; no clear D gene. Looked up from germline, CDR1 is SNHLY and CDR2 is FYNNEI. With 5 bases removed from V and 6 bases from J, the gap between germline ends came to 11 bases. This CDR3 contains 13 residues.

This clone was found once. The chain is built from TRBV4-3 and TRBJ2-3; 14 bases are a match to TRBD2. This CDR3 spans 18 amino acids. The J segment lost 0 bases and the V segment lost 5 bases, leaving 7 bases of the junction unmatched. Germline V gene sequence: CDR1 LGHNA, CDR2 YSLEER. This chain's CDR3 is CASSSTWTSGRSTDTQYF. For the CDR3, the DNA is TGCGCCAGCAGCTCTACCTGGACTAGCGGGAGGAGCACAGATACGCAGTATTTT.

The V gene is TRBV4-3, the J gene TRBJ2-5, with a possible D match to TRBD2 (6 bases). There are 16 residues in the CDR3. V lost 0 bases, J lost 11 bases, and 22 bases lay in between. Germline CDR1 reads LGHNA; CDR2 reads YSLEER. CDR3 protein: CASSQDPSGSPREQYF. Written as DNA, the CDR3 is TGCGCCAGCAGCCAAGATCCCTCCGGCAGTCCACGGGAGCAGTACTTC.

A note on this clone: Other DNA sequences from this sample encode an identical CDR3 as well. The rearrangement links TRBV6-5 to TRBJ1-1; perhaps TRBD1 as D (5 bases). The CDR3 consists of 12 residues. Between the trimmed V and J ends, which lost 2 bases and 5 bases, there was a span of 6 bases. Germline V gene sequence: CDR1 MNHEY, CDR2 SVGAGI. The CDR3 here is CASSYGGTEAFF. The CDR3 DNA reads as TGTGCCAGCAGTTACGGGGGAACTGAAGCTTTCTTT.

A remark on this clone: The junction shows a germline mismatch at one end, possibly a read error. V is TRBV13 and J is TRBJ1-2, with 8 positions matching TRBD1. This CDR3 has 16 amino acids. In germline, CDR1 is PRHDT, CDR2 FYEKMQ (reference sequence). The CDR3 DNA reads as TGTGCCAGCAGCTCCCTGGACCGGGACAGGAGCCTTGGCTGCACCTTC. Protein product: CASSSLDRDRSLGCTF.

This clone was picked up one time. In nucleotides, the CDR3 is TGTGCCAGTAATTTGCTAGCGGGGCCTCTCGGGGAGCTGTTTTTT. Its translation: CASNLLAGPLGELFF. The chain has TRBV19 and TRBJ2-2, with 9 nucleotides matching TRBD2. Germline loops: CDR1 LNHDA, CDR2 SQIVND (reference sequence). V lost 7 bases, J lost 7 bases, and 10 bases stayed unmatched. CDR3 length: 15 residues.